This is a list of T cell receptor beta chains from one sample in a study of blood T cell repertoires in COVID-19. Repertoires were generated with immunoSEQ multiplex PCR, while TCRdb's copy carries only in-frame clones and drops some. The sample consists of over 50,000 clones, around 84% of them appearing once. Sequencing used peripheral blood. The receptor set was obtained from a man between 65 and 85 years old with active COVID-19. Each CDR3 is given with its conserved first and last residue. D genes are given only for firm matches. Clone size is given for some rows only: seen once, a few or many times, or a class if the clone is expanded.

d_call: NA
v_call: TRBV6-2/TRBV6-3
j_call: TRBJ1-1
clone_size: NA
cdr3_aa: CASSNRGTTEAFF
cdr3_nt: TGTGCCAGCAGCAACCGCGGGACCACTGAAGCTTTCTTT

d_call: TRBD2
v_call: TRBV7-2
j_call: TRBJ2-2
clone_size: NA
cdr3_aa: CASSLGLAGGRATGELFF
cdr3_nt: TGTGCCAGCAGCTTAGGACTAGCGGGGGGGCGGGCCACCGGGGAGCTGTTTTTT

d_call: TRBD1
v_call: TRBV4-1
j_call: TRBJ2-2
clone_size: NA
cdr3_aa: CASSQVDREAGELFF
cdr3_nt: TGCGCCAGCAGCCAAGTGGACAGGGAAGCCGGGGAGCTGTTTTTT

d_call: TRBD2
v_call: TRBV5-1
j_call: TRBJ2-3
clone_size: NA
cdr3_aa: CASSLDGEGNTQYF
cdr3_nt: TGCGCCAGCAGCTTGGACGGGGAGGGAAATACGCAGTATTTT

d_call: TRBD2
v_call: TRBV10-3
j_call: TRBJ2-7
clone_size: NA
cdr3_aa: CAISLAGGKYEQYF
cdr3_nt: TGTGCCATCAGTCTAGCGGGGGGCAAGTACGAGCAGTACTTC

d_call: TRBD2
v_call: TRBV5-4
j_call: TRBJ2-2
clone_size: NA
cdr3_aa: CASSRSGAGELFF
cdr3_nt: TGTGCCAGCAGCCGTAGCGGGGCCGGGGAGCTGTTTTTT

d_call: TRBD2
v_call: TRBV7-9
j_call: TRBJ2-1
clone_size: once
cdr3_aa: CASSPLAGGGNEQFF
cdr3_nt: TGTGCCAGCAGCCCCCTAGCGGGGGGGGGAAATGAGCAGTTCTTC

d_call: NA
v_call: TRBV29-1
j_call: TRBJ2-6
clone_size: NA
cdr3_aa: CSVAQSSGANVLTF
cdr3_nt: TGCAGCGTGGCTCAGTCCTCTGGGGCCAACGTCCTGACTTTC

d_call: TRBD2
v_call: TRBV10-3
j_call: TRBJ2-3
clone_size: once
cdr3_aa: CAISASRAGVADTQYF
cdr3_nt: TGTGCCATCAGTGCCTCCCGGGCGGGGGTAGCAGATACGCAGTATTTT

d_call: NA
v_call: TRBV25-1
j_call: TRBJ2-2
clone_size: NA
cdr3_aa: CASSAMTANTGELFF
cdr3_nt: TGTGCCAGCAGTGCCATGACAGCGAACACCGGGGAGCTGTTTTTT

d_call: NA
v_call: TRBV7-3
j_call: TRBJ2-5
clone_size: NA
cdr3_aa: CASSPGSLETQYF
cdr3_nt: TGTGCCAGCAGCCCGGGGTCCCTGGAGACCCAGTACTTC

d_call: TRBD2
v_call: TRBV2
j_call: TRBJ2-1
clone_size: NA
cdr3_aa: CASSPSRGGNNEQFF
cdr3_nt: TGTGCCAGCAGCCCGAGCCGGGGGGGCAACAATGAGCAGTTCTTC

d_call: TRBD2
v_call: TRBV7-2
j_call: TRBJ2-2
clone_size: NA
cdr3_aa: CASSSGGQRAYANTGELFF
cdr3_nt: TGTGCCAGCAGCTCGGGGGGGCAGCGGGCATACGCGAACACCGGGGAGCTGTTTTTT

d_call: NA
v_call: TRBV7-3
j_call: TRBJ1-3
clone_size: NA
cdr3_aa: CASSLTGGSGNTIYF
cdr3_nt: TGTGCCAGCAGCTTAACGGGGGGTTCGGGAAACACCATATATTTT

d_call: NA
v_call: TRBV12-3/TRBV12-4
j_call: TRBJ1-1
clone_size: once
cdr3_aa: CASSLRGNTEAFF
cdr3_nt: TGTGCCAGCAGTTTAAGGGGGAACACTGAAGCTTTCTTT

d_call: TRBD1
v_call: TRBV3-1/TRBV3-2
j_call: TRBJ2-7
clone_size: NA
cdr3_aa: CASSPQGGNWLEQYF
cdr3_nt: TGTGCCAGCAGCCCCCAAGGGGGCAATTGGCTCGAGCAGTACTTC

d_call: TRBD2
v_call: TRBV5-4
j_call: TRBJ2-5
clone_size: NA
cdr3_aa: CASSPSGGYQETQYF
cdr3_nt: TGTGCCAGCAGCCCTAGCGGGGGGTACCAAGAGACCCAGTACTTC

d_call: NA
v_call: TRBV29-1
j_call: TRBJ2-7
clone_size: NA
cdr3_aa: CSVEERGLGSYEQYF
cdr3_nt: TGCAGCGTTGAAGAAAGGGGTTTAGGATCCTACGAGCAGTACTTC

d_call: NA
v_call: TRBV6-2/TRBV6-3
j_call: TRBJ2-3
clone_size: NA
cdr3_aa: CASSTRVPRGAGGTDTQYF
cdr3_nt: TGTGCCAGCAGTACACGGGTGCCACGGGGGGCTGGTGGCACAGATACGCAGTATTTT

d_call: NA
v_call: TRBV5-1
j_call: TRBJ2-2
clone_size: NA
cdr3_aa: CASSSRRGTGELFF
cdr3_nt: TGCGCCAGCAGCTCCCGGCGAGGCACCGGGGAGCTGTTTTTT

d_call: TRBD1
v_call: TRBV19
j_call: TRBJ1-2
clone_size: NA
cdr3_aa: CASRFPGQGGYTF
cdr3_nt: TGTGCCAGTAGGTTCCCCGGACAGGGAGGCTACACCTTC

d_call: NA
v_call: TRBV6-5
j_call: TRBJ1-1
clone_size: once
cdr3_aa: CASSLKQVSETEAFF
cdr3_nt: TGTGCCAGCAGCCTCAAACAGGTCTCTGAGACTGAAGCTTTCTTT

d_call: TRBD2
v_call: TRBV7-3
j_call: TRBJ2-2
clone_size: NA
cdr3_aa: CASSPQAGVNTGELFF
cdr3_nt: TGTGCCAGCAGCCCTCAAGCGGGGGTGAACACCGGGGAGCTGTTTTTT

d_call: NA
v_call: TRBV3-1/TRBV3-2
j_call: TRBJ2-1
clone_size: NA
cdr3_aa: CASSRVRGSSYNEQFF
cdr3_nt: TGTGCCAGCAGCCGGGTGAGGGGGAGCTCCTACAATGAGCAGTTCTTC

d_call: TRBD2
v_call: TRBV7-2
j_call: TRBJ2-3
clone_size: NA
cdr3_aa: CASSLWRGGRTDTQYF
cdr3_nt: TGTGCCAGCAGCTTATGGCGGGGGGGCCGCACAGATACGCAGTATTTT

d_call: TRBD1
v_call: TRBV4-3
j_call: TRBJ1-5
clone_size: NA
cdr3_aa: CASSQDGGQGNQPQHF
cdr3_nt: TGCGCCAGCAGCCAAGATGGGGGACAGGGCAATCAGCCCCAGCATTTT

d_call: NA
v_call: TRBV6-1
j_call: TRBJ1-1
clone_size: NA
cdr3_aa: CASSERGGWTEAFF
cdr3_nt: TGTGCCAGCAGTGAAAGGGGGGGGTGGACTGAAGCTTTCTTT

d_call: TRBD1
v_call: TRBV6-5
j_call: TRBJ1-1
clone_size: NA
cdr3_aa: CASSPWTGSNTEAFF
cdr3_nt: TGTGCCAGCAGTCCCTGGACAGGTTCGAACACTGAAGCTTTCTTT

d_call: NA
v_call: TRBV7-9
j_call: TRBJ2-5
clone_size: NA
cdr3_aa: CASSLAGTNQETQYF
cdr3_nt: TGTGCCAGCAGCTTAGCAGGGACAAACCAAGAGACCCAGTACTTC

d_call: NA
v_call: TRBV16
j_call: TRBJ1-2
clone_size: NA
cdr3_aa: CASSQSRGSGFISGYTF
cdr3_nt: TGTGCCAGCAGCCAATCTCGTGGATCAGGGTTCATCTCTGGCTACACCTTC

d_call: TRBD1
v_call: TRBV29-1
j_call: TRBJ1-2
clone_size: NA
cdr3_aa: CSVDLTGTHGYTF
cdr3_nt: TGCAGCGTTGACCTGACAGGGACTCATGGCTACACCTTC

d_call: NA
v_call: TRBV5-5
j_call: TRBJ1-2
clone_size: NA
cdr3_aa: CASSATTGGGYTF
cdr3_nt: TGTGCCAGCAGCGCCACGACAGGAGGAGGCTACACCTTC